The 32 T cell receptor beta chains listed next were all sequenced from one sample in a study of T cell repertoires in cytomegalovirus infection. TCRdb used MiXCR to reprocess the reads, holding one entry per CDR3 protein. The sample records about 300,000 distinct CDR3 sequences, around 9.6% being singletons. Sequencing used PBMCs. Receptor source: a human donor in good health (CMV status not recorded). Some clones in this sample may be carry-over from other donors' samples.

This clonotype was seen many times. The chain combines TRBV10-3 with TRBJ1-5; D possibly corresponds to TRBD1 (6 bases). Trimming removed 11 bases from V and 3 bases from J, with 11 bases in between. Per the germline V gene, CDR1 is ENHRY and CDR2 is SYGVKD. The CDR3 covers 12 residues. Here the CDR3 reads CAVRDNNQPQHF. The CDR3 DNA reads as TGTGCCGTCCGGGACAACAATCAGCCCCAGCATTTT.

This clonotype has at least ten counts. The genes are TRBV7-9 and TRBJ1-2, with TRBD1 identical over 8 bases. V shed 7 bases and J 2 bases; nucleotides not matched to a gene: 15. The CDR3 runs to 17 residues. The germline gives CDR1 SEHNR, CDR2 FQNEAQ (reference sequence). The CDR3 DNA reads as TGTGCCAGCACCCATAATCGCGGACAGGGTGCGAACTATGGCTACACCTTC. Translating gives CASTHNRGQGANYGYTF.

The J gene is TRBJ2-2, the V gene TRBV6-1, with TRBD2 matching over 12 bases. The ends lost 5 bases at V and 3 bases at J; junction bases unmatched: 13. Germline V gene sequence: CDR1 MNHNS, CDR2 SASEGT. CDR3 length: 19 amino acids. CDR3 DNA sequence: TGTGCCAGCAGTTTTAAGGCTAGCGGGGGGGCCTGGGACACCGGGGAGCTGTTTTTT. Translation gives CASSFKASGGAWDTGELFF.

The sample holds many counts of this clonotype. The CDR3 region has the DNA TGTGCCAGCAGCGTAGAGGGGAGTCGGACCGGGGAGCTGTTTTTT. It is translated as CASSVEGSRTGELFF. The V call is TRBV9, the J call TRBJ2-2; the D gene could be TRBD1 or TRBD2 (5 bases each). Germline CDR1 and CDR2: SGDLS and YYNGEE. V was pared by 0 bases and J by 5 bases, with 11 bases between. This CDR3 is built from 15 residues.

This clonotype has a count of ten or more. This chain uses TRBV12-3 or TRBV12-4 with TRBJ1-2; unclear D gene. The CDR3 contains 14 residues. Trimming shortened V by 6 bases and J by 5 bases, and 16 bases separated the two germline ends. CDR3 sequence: CASSPGSKGYGYTF. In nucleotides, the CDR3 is TGTGCCAGCAGCCCCGGGAGCAAGGGTTATGGCTACACCTTC.

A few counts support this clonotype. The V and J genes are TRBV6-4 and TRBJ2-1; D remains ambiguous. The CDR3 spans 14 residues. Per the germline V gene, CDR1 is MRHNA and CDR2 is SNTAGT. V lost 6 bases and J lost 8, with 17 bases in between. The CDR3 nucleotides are TGTGCCAGCAGCGCCGGGCCCATGGGCGATGAGCAGTTCTTC. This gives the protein CASSAGPMGDEQFF.

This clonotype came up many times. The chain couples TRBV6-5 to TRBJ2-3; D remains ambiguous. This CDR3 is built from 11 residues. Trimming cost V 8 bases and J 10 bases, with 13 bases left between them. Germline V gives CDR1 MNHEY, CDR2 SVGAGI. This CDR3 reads CASGWVVSQYF. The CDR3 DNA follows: TGTGCCAGCGGTTGGGTGGTTTCGCAGTATTTT.

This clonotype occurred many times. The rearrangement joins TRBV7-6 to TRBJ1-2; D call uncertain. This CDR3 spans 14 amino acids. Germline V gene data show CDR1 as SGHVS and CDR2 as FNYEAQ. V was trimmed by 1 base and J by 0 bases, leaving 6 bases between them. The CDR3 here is CASSLGVSNYGYTF. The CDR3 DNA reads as TGTGCCAGCAGCTTAGGGGTTTCTAACTATGGCTACACCTTC.

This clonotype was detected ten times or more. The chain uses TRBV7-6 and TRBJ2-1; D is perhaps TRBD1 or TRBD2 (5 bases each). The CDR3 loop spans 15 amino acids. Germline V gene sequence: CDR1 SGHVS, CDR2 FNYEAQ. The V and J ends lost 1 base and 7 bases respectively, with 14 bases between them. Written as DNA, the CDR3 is TGTGCCAGCAGCTTAGTGCCCGGGACGCGAAATGAGCAGTTCTTC. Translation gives CASSLVPGTRNEQFF.

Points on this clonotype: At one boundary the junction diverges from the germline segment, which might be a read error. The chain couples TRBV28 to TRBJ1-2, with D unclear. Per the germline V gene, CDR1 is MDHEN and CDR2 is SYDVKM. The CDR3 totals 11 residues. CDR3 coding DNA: TGTACCAGCAGTACACTCTATGGCTACACCTTC. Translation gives CTSSTLYGYTF.

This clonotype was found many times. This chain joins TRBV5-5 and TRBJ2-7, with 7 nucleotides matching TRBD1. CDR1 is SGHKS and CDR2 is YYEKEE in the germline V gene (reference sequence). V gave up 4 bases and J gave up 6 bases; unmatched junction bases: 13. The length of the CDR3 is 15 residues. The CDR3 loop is CASSPDPGQIVEQYV. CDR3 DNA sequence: TGTGCCAGCAGCCCCGACCCGGGACAGATCGTCGAGCAGTACGTC.

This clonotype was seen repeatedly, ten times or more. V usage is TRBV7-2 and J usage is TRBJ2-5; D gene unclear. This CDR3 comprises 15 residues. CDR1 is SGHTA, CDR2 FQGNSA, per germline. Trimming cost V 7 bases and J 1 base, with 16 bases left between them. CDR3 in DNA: TGTGCCAGCACCTTTAGGTGGGGTGCCCAAGAGACCCAGTACTTC. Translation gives CASTFRWGAQETQYF.

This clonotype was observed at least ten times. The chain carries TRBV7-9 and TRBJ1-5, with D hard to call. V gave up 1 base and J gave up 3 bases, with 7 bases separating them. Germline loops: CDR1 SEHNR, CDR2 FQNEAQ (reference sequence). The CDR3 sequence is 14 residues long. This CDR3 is CASSLGGDNQPQHF. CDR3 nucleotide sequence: TGTGCCAGCAGCTTAGGGGGAGACAATCAGCCCCAGCATTTT.

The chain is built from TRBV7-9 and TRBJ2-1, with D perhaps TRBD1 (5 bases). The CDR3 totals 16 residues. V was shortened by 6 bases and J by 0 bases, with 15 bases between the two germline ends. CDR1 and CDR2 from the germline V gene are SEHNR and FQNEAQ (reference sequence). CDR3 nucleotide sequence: TGTGCCAGCAGGGGATTGGGGCCCAGCTCCTACAATGAGCAGTTCTTC. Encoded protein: CASRGLGPSSYNEQFF. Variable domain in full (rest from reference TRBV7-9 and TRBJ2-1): DTGVSQNPRHKITKRGQNVTFRCDPISEHNRLYWYRQTLGQGPEFLTYFQNEAQLEKSRLLSDRFSAERPKGSFSTLEIQRTEQGDSAMYLCASRGLGPSSYNEQFFGPGTRLTVL.

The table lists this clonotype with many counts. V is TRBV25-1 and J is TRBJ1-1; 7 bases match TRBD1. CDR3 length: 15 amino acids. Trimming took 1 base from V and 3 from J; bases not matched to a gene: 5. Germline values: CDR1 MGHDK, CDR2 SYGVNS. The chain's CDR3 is CASSESSGGHTEAFF. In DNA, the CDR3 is TGTGCCAGCAGTGAATCCTCAGGGGGACACACTGAAGCTTTCTTT.

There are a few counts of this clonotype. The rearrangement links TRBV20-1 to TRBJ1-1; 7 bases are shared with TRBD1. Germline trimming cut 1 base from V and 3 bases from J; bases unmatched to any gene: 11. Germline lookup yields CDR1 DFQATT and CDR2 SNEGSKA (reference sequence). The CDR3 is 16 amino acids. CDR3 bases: TGCAGTGCTAGAGTGAGAGGGGACAGACTATACACTGAAGCTTTCTTT. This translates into CSARVRGDRLYTEAFF.

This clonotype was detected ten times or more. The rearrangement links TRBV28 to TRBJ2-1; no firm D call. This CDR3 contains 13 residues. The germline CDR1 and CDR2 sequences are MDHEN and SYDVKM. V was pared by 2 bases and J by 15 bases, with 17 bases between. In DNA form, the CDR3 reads TGTGCCAGCAGTTTAGTGGGGTCCATCGGTCCGTTCTTC. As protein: CASSLVGSIGPFF. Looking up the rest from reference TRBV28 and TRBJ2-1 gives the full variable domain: DVKVTQSSRYLVKRTGEKVFLECVQDMDHENMFWYRQDPGLGLRLIYFSYDVKMKEKGDIPEGYSVSREKKERFSLILESASTNQTSMYLCASSLVGSIGPFFGPGTRLTVL.

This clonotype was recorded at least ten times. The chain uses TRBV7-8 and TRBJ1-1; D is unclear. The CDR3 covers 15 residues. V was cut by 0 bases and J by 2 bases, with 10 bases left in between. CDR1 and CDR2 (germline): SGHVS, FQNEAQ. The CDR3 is CASSLAEVPNTEAFF. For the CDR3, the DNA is TGTGCCAGCAGCTTAGCCGAGGTACCCAACACTGAAGCTTTCTTT.

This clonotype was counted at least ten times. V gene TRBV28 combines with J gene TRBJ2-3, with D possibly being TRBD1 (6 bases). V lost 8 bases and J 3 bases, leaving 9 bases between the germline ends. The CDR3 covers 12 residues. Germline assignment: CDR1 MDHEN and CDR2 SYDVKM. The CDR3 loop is CASLDSTDTQYF. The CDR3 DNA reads TGTGCCAGCCTGGACAGTACAGATACGCAGTATTTT.

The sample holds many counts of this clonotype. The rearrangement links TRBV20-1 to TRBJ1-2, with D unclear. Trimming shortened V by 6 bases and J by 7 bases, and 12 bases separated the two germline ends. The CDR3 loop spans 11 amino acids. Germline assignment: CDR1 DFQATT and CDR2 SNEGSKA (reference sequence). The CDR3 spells CSAPKAGGYTF. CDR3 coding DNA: TGCAGTGCCCCGAAGGCAGGTGGCTACACCTTC.

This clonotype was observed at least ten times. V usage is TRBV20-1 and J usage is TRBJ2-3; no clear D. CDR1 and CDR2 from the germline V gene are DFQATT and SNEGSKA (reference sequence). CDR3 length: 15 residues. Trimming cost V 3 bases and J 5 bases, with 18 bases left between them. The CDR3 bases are TGCAGTGCTAGTGGTGGTAGCTCCAGAGGAGATACGCAGTATTTT. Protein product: CSASGGSSRGDTQYF.

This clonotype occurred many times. DNA of the CDR3: TGTGCCAGCAGTTACTCGCTAGCGGGGGAGTACAATGAGCAGTTCTTC. Translating it yields CASSYSLAGEYNEQFF. The chain carries TRBV6-5 and TRBJ2-1; 10 nucleotides align to TRBD2. Per the germline V gene, CDR1 is MNHEY and CDR2 is SVGAGI. CDR3 length equals 16 residues. After removal of 0 bases from V and 4 bases from J, the junction contained 3 bases not matched to a gene.

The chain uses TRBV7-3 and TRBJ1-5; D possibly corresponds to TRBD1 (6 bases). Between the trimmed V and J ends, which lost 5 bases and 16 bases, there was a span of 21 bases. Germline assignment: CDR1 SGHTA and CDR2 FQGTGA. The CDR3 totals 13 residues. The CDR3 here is CASSATPGQPIHF. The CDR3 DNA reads TGTGCCAGCAGCGCGACCCCGGGACAACCGATCCATTTT.

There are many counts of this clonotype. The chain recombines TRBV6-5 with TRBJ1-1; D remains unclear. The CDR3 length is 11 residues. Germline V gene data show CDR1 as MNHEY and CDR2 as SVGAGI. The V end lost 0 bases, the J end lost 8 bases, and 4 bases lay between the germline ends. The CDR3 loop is CASSYSGEAFF. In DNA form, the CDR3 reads TGTGCCAGCAGTTACTCGGGGGAAGCTTTCTTT.

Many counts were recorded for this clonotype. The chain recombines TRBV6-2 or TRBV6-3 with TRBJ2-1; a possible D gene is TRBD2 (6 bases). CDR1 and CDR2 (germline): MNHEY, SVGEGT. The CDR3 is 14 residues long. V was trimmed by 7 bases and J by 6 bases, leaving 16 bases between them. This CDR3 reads CASTTPGTSNEQFF. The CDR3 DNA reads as TGTGCCAGCACTACCCCCGGGACTTCCAATGAGCAGTTCTTC.

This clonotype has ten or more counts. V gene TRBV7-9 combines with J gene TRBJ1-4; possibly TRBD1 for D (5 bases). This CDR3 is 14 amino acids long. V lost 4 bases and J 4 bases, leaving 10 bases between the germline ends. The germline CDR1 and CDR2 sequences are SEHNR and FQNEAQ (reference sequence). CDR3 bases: TGTGCCAGCAGCTACGGACAAAATAATGAAAAACTGTTTTTT. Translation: CASSYGQNNEKLFF.

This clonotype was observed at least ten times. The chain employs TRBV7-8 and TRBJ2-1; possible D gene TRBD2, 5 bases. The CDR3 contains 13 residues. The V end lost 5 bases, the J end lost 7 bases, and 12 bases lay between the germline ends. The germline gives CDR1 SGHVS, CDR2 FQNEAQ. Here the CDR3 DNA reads TGTGCCAGCAGCGCGGGCCGCGGGAATGAGCAGTTCTTC. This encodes CASSAGRGNEQFF.

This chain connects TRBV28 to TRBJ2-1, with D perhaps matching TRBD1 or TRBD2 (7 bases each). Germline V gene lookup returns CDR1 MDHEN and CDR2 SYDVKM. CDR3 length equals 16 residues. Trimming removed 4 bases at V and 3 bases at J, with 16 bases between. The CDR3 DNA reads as TGTGCCAGCAGTTCCCCAGGGGGGGACAACTACAATGAGCAGTTCTTC. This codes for CASSSPGGDNYNEQFF.

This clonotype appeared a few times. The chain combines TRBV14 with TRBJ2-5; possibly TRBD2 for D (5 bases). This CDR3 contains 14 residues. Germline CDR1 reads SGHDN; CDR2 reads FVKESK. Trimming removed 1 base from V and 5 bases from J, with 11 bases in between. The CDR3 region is CASSQGWRRETQYF. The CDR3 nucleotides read TGTGCCAGCAGCCAAGGTTGGAGGCGGGAGACCCAGTACTTC.

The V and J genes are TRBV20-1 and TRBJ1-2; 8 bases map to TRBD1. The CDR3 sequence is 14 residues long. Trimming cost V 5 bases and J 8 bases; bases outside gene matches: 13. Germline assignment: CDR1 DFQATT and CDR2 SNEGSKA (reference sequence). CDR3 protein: CSALPGQDILGYTF. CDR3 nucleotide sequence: TGCAGTGCTCTTCCGGGACAGGACATCTTAGGCTACACCTTC.

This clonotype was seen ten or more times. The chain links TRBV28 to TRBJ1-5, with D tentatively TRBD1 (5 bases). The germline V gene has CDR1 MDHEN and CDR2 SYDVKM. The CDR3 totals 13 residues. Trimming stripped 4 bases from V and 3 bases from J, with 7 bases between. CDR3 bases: TGTGCCAGCAGTTCCGGGACCAATCAGCCCCAGCATTTT. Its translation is CASSSGTNQPQHF. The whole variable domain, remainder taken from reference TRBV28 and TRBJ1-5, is DVKVTQSSRYLVKRTGEKVFLECVQDMDHENMFWYRQDPGLGLRLIYFSYDVKMKEKGDIPEGYSVSREKKERFSLILESASTNQTSMYLCASSSGTNQPQHFGDGTRLSIL.

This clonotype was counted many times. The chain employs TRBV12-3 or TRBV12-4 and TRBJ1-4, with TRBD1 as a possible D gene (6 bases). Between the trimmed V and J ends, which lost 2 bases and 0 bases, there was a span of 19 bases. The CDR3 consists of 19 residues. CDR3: CASSLWGTPHSSTNEKLFF. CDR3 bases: TGTGCCAGCAGTTTATGGGGGACACCCCATAGCTCAACTAATGAAAAACTGTTTTTT.